This T cell receptor (beta chain) emerged from a study of blood T cell repertoires in COVID-19. Across the whole study: T cells, B-cell-depleted T cells, or PBMCs provided the cDNA or gDNA that served as material.

The CDR3 is 17 residues long. Germline values: CDR1 MGHRA, CDR2 YSYEKL. Trimming shortened V by 0 bases and J by 5 bases, and 14 bases separated the two germline ends. In the source study's methods: Amplified reference gene primers provided the basis for estimating nucleated cell counts. Measured with immunoSEQ multiplex PCR; TCRdb has only the in-frame clones, and not every one. V and J calls and clone size are copied from that table; D and trimming were computed from the DNA. This table has some 30,000 clones, 75% to 90% appearing once. The chain couples TRBV4-1 to TRBJ1-6, with D maybe TRBD1 (6 bases). This TCR came from a man between 60 and 75 years old with active COVID-19. The sample taken for sequencing was peripheral blood. The CDR3 reads CASSQDDRYWDNSPLHF. DNA for the CDR3: TGCGCCAGCAGCCAAGATGACAGGTACTGGGATAATTCACCCCTCCACTTT.